Reported below is one T cell receptor (beta chain). Its recognized antigen is unknown. There are no base qualities to consult, and no much larger clone falls within one base. The data belong to a study of blood T cell repertoires in COVID-19 (dated by TCRdb to the early 2020s). Study-wide context: Samples from collaborators originated in the United States, Italy and Spain and spanned both the acute and convalescent phases of COVID-19. The material from the prospective study consisted of cDNA or gDNA derived from T cells, B-cell-depleted T cells, or PBMCs. Subjects who had been exposed to COVID-19, were actively infected with it, or had recovered from it provided the deeply sampled blood TCRbeta repertoires that made up the dataset. The repertoires were made available in a free public database intended to serve as a resource for research on the immune response to SARS-CoV-2. Samples were obtained from the ongoing ImmuneRACE study (first 160 participants) and from some 1,200 subjects provided by 6 global collaborators. A de-identified subject ID, COVID-19 status, age in years and sex were almost always included in the sample metadata. Where available, HLA class I and class II types were obtained from metadata supplied by the sample provider rather than from assay-based typing.

The collaborating institutions used their own protocols to collect whole blood in K2EDTA tubes. Collaborator samples were shipped for TCRbeta analysis as frozen whole blood, isolated PBMCs, or DNA extracted from either sample type. Reading the germline V gene gives CDR1 SGHDT and CDR2 YYEEEE. Reading from cysteine to phenylalanine, the CDR3 counts 15 amino acids. The retained sequence is limited to the CDR3, 45 bases, with the frame set at the first base. V and J are truncated by 0 bases and 4 bases respectively, leaving an intervening sequence of 13 bases. TCRbeta CDR3 regions were amplified from genomic DNA by means of the immunoSEQ Assay, a bias-controlled multiplex PCR. The paper's processing steps were these. Within the assay, amplification of reference gene primers was used to estimate how many nucleated cells each sample contained. To quantify the absolute abundance of each unique TCRbeta CDR3 rearrangement, sequence reads were collapsed and filtered. Productive Simpson clonality was computed per sample as the square root of Simpson's diversity index over productive rearrangements. What TCRdb holds here is the immuneACCESS table cut down to in-frame rearrangements. Part of the clones is not present; checked against another copy, under half of the missing clones reflect an unresolved V gene, and the others are unexplained. V and J calls and clone size are those listed in that table; D and trimming were worked out from the DNA. In all, the sample holds about 100,000 clones, and about four fifths of those were seen once. The ten largest clones add up to under 5% of the sample.

Results and caveats for the whole study, not just this receptor: The quantity of clinical and demographic metadata differed by source and by participant and was supplied without curation.

The chain employs TRBV5-6 and TRBJ1-2, with the D gene not confidently named. Sequenced input: peripheral blood. The clonotype was recovered from an older woman with acute or convalescent COVID-19. The nucleotides are TGTGCCAGCAGCTTGGGCTCCCGGGTTGTCTATGGCTACACCTTC. Its protein is CASSLGSRVVYGYTF.